The sequence of this TCR beta chain was determined in a study of CD8+ T cells in alopecia areata (dated by TCRdb to 2016 to 2019). Looking at the study overall: Treated patients were enrolled in an open-label pilot trial of oral tofacitinib, 5 to 10 mg twice daily, for moderate-to-severe alopecia areata. Patients stayed on tofacitinib for 6 to 18 months and then had 6 months of follow-up off drug so that delayed response and recurrence could be assessed. Disease severity in treated patients was measured with the SALT score, which quantifies the percentage of affected scalp surface area. The study used high-throughput TCRbeta sequencing to examine T cell clonal expansion in alopecia areata, in both the C3H/HeJ mouse model and human patients. Human TCRbeta sequencing covered scalp tissue and sorted CD4+ and CD8+ peripheral blood T cells from patchy and totalis/universalis alopecia areata patients and healthy controls. Patients on tofacitinib were biopsied at baseline and after 4 and 24 weeks of treatment, and several of the patients also had a later scalp biopsy. Scalp clonality was compared among normal scalp (n=4), patchy alopecia areata scalp (n=8), and alopecia totalis/universalis scalp (n=8). RNA came from the PAXgene miRNA kit for fixed scalp, the miRNeasy kit for PBMCs, and the RNeasy kit for mouse skin. TCRbeta CDR3 regions were amplified by immunoSEQ multiplex PCR with 35 Vbeta forward and 13 Jbeta reverse primers. What the work shows at the level of the full study, not this receptor alone: Compared with normal scalp, lesional scalp had higher clonality and more expanded CD8+ clones, particularly in alopecia totalis/universalis, a pattern that suggests antigenic drive. Many expanded lesional clones persisted in scalp and blood during tofacitinib treatment, which may partly explain relapse after stopping treatment. Shared TCR sequences between patients were less evident than in mice, which may be partly attributable to HLA diversity in the patient population. Because the treated cohort was small and had only one nonresponder, larger studies are needed to examine links between baseline CD8+ expansion and response. Unlike mouse skin, where gammadelta T cells dominate, normal human skin contains resident alphabeta T cells that get sequenced too, which complicates analysis of the scalp TCR repertoire. Tofacitinib significantly lowered scalp clonality and the number of expanded CD8+ clones among the top 100 scalp clones.

This clone was seen only a few times. Its specific antigen is unknown. Base-call qualities are not available, and no considerably larger clone is one nucleotide away. The method was the immunoSEQ multiplex PCR assay. For TCR sequencing, RNA was extracted from every sample and reverse transcribed into cDNA to serve as template. First-strand cDNA was synthesized using SuperScript III with a 2:1 mix of oligo-dT and random hexamers. A synthetic immune receptor repertoire was used to gauge amplification bias, and whatever bias remained was removed computationally. On the authors' methods: After raw reads were preprocessed to remove errors, the CDR3 was defined following IMGT conventions as running from the conserved cysteine to phenylalanine. Clonality was computed as 1 minus the Shannon entropy, with the entropy normalized by log2 of the number of productive unique TCRs. CD4 or CD8 identity of scalp clones was inferred by cross-referencing scalp TCRbeta sequences with sorted blood CD4 and CD8 repertoires. The source is immuneACCESS, and TCRdb retained only in-frame sequences with V and J called. Part of the clones is not carried over; for the studies checked, unresolved V genes explain less than half of this, and the remainder is unexplained. D and trimming were read from the DNA, whereas the V and J calls and clone size are those reported in that table. The sample records 120,000 or so clones, 60% to 65% of which are singletons. Around 5.7% of the sample belongs to the ten largest clones.

Taken with the paper, the label for time point translates to: more than three weeks on oral tofacitinib. The treatment or condition label, read with the paper, signifies: oral pan-JAK inhibitor, 5-10 mg twice daily. Lesional scalp punch biopsies and peripheral blood were obtained from alopecia areata patients. PBMCs were isolated by density centrifugation and stained for CD3, CD4 and CD8, after which CD4+ and CD8+ T cells were sorted on a FACSAria. The material was CD4+ T cells sorted from blood, obtained at week 4, from a patient treated with tofacitinib. This sequence was found in a human donor with alopecia areata.

The DNA sequence reads TGTGCCAGCAGCCCGACAGGCTCCTATGGCTACACCTTC. Translation gives CASSPTGSYGYTF. The chain couples TRBV7-2 to TRBJ1-2, with a weak D call of TRBD1 (6 bases match). Counted from cysteine to phenylalanine, this CDR3 has 13 amino acids. Only the CDR3 part of the read is kept: 39 bases, read in frame from the first base. CDR1 and CDR2 are read off the germline V gene as SGHTA and FQGNSA. V is shortened by 5 bases, J by 4 bases, and the region joining them spans 11 bases.